Below, 8 T cell receptor beta chains from the same sample are listed, as sequenced in a study of Graves' ophthalmopathy and Graves' hyperthyroidism. Beta-chain TCR CDR3 regions were amplified from RNA transcripts. HTBI primers were used in a first-round RT-PCR, which preceded a second-round multiplex PCR. TCRdb passed the multiplex PCR reads through MiXCR, listing each CDR3 protein once. Of 600,000 to 950,000 distinct CDR3 sequences listed, about 44% are singletons. Sequencing was performed on peripheral blood. The receptors here all came from an adult man with Graves' ophthalmopathy.

In the case of this clonotype: Mismatch with germline at one junction end may stem from a read error. The CDR3 loop is CASSVRQGTQEQYF. The CDR3 DNA reads TGTGCCAGCAGTGTAAGACAGGGCACTCAGGAGCAGTACTTC. The V call is TRBV10-3, the J call TRBJ2-7; 7 nucleotides align to TRBD1. The CDR3 spans 14 residues. Germline V gene lookup returns CDR1 ENHRY and CDR2 SYGVKD.

This clonotype was counted ten times or more. This chain joins TRBV7-2 and TRBJ1-4, with D possibly being TRBD1 (6 bases). V was clipped by 6 bases and J by 8 bases, with 13 bases between them. The CDR3 runs 13 residues. Germline CDR1 SGHTA, CDR2 FQGNSA. CDR3 coding DNA: TGTGCCAGCAGGTACAGGGCCGGCGAAAAACTGTTTTTT. Translating gives CASRYRAGEKLFF.

This clonotype appeared once. V gene TRBV7-8 combines with J gene TRBJ1-5, with D possibly being TRBD1 (6 bases). CDR3 size: 17 residues. Germline lookup yields CDR1 SGHVS and CDR2 FQNEAQ. V lost 3 bases to trimming and J lost 7 bases, with 22 bases between them. The DNA for the CDR3 is TGTGCCAGCAGCTTTGAGGGGGGCGGGAGGCCGGGCCAGCCCCAGCATTTT. Amino acids: CASSFEGGGRPGQPQHF.

V is TRBV10-3 and J is TRBJ1-6; perhaps TRBD1 as D (5 bases). V was clipped by 4 bases and J by 7 bases, with 8 bases between them. Germline V gives CDR1 ENHRY, CDR2 SYGVKD. The CDR3 covers 13 residues. The CDR3 is CAISVGENSPLHF. DNA for the CDR3: TGTGCCATCAGTGTGGGGGAGAATTCACCCCTCCACTTT.

This sequence joins TRBV2 and TRBJ2-7, with 10 positions matching TRBD1. Looked up from germline, CDR1 is SNHLY and CDR2 is FYNNEI. With V trimmed by 6 bases and J by 3 bases, 8 bases remained unmatched. This CDR3 spans 15 amino acids. CDR3 DNA: TGTGCCAGCAGCGAGGGGACAGGGGTAATCTACGAGCAGTACTTC. Encoded protein: CASSEGTGVIYEQYF. Full variable domain (rest looked up from reference TRBV2 and TRBJ2-7): EPEVTQTPSHQVTQMGQEVILRCVPISNHLYFYWYRQILGQKVEFLVSFYNNEISEKSEIFDDQFSVERPDGSNFTLKIRSTKLEDSAMYFCASSEGTGVIYEQYFGPGTRLTVT.

This clonotype was seen a single time. This is likely a read error, given that the CDR3 carries no conserved phenylalanine or tryptophan at its end. The chain uses TRBV25-1 and TRBJ1-1; D is unclear. Germline lookup yields CDR1 MGHDK and CDR2 SYGVNS. V lost 6 bases and J 4 bases, leaving 12 bases between the germline ends. The CDR3 totals 13 residues. The CDR3 sequence is CASSQAKTTEAFS. Here the CDR3 DNA reads TGTGCCAGCAGCCAAGCCAAGACCACTGAAGCTTTCTCT.

A remark on this clonotype: A much larger clone lies a single base off, so this may be a read error. Because the CDR3 is missing its conserved closing phenylalanine or tryptophan, this is likely a read error. The CDR3 sequence: CASRSGTGLNYGYTL. CDR3 DNA sequence: TGTGCCAGCAGGTCAGGCACAGGGCTAAATTATGGCTACACCCTC. The chain recombines TRBV7-8 with TRBJ1-2, with a possible D match to TRBD1 (6 bases). The germline gives CDR1 SGHVS, CDR2 FQNEAQ. The CDR3 extends over 15 amino acids. V was cut by 6 bases and J by 5 bases, with 19 bases left in between.

This clonotype has at least ten counts. The chain joins TRBV10-3 to TRBJ1-2; no definite D call. Trimming took 3 bases from V and 8 from J, leaving 7 bases between them. This CDR3 is 11 amino acids long. In germline, CDR1 is ENHRY, CDR2 SYGVKD. The CDR3 spells CAISEKYGYTF. CDR3 coding DNA: TGTGCCATCAGTGAAAAGTACGGCTACACCTTC.